Sequencing of this T cell receptor beta chain was carried out in a study of blood T cell repertoires in COVID-19. Libraries were prepared by immunoSEQ multiplex PCR; TCRdb keeps only in-frame clonotypes and omits some of them. The table shows about 500,000 clones, with roughly nine tenths occurring only once. Looked up from germline, CDR1 is SGHRS and CDR2 is YFSETQ. This CDR3 region has 13 residues. The V and J ends lost 4 bases and 13 bases respectively, with 18 bases between them. The source of this sequence is a woman in her forties or fifties with COVID-19, enrolled during active disease. This sequence joins TRBV5-1 and TRBJ2-1; D is perhaps TRBD1 (5 bases). The sequencing sample was made of peripheral blood. The DNA of the CDR3 is TGCGCCAGCAGCCCTCAAAACAGGCTCTCCCAGTTCTTC. Encoded protein: CASSPQNRLSQFF.